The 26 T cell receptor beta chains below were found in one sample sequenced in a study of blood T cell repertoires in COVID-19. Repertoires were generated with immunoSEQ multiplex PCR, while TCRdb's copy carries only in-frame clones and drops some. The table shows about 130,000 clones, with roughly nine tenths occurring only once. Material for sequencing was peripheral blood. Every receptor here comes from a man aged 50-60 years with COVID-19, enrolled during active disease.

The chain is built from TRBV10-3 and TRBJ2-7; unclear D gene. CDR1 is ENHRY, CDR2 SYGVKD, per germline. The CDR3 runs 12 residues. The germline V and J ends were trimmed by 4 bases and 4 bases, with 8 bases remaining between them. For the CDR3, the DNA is TGTGCCATCAGTGCTCAGGTATACGAGCAGTACGTC. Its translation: CAISAQVYEQYV.

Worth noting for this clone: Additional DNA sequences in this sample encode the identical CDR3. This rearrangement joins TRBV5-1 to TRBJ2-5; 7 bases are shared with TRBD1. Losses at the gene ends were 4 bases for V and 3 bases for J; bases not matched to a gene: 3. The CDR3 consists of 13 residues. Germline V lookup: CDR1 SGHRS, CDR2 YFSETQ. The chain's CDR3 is CASSRQGEETQYF. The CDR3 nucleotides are TGCGCCAGCAGCCGACAGGGAGAAGAGACCCAGTACTTC.

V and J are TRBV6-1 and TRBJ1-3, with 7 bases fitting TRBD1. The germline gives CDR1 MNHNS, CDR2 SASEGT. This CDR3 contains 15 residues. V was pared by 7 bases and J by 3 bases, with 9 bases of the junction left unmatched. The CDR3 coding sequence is TGTGCCAGCACCCCAGGAGGGGGCTTTGGAAACACCATATATTTT. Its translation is CASTPGGGFGNTIYF.

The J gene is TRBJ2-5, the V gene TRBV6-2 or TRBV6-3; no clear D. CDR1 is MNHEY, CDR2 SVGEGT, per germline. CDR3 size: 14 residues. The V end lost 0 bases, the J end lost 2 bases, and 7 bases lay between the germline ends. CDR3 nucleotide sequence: TGTGCCAGCAGTTACTCGGGCAGGCAAGAGACCCAGTACTTC. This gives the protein CASSYSGRQETQYF.

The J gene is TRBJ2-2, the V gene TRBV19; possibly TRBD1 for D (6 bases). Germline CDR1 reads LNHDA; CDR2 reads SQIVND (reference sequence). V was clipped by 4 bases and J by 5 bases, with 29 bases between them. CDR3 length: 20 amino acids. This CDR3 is CASSTAGTPVWALETGELFF. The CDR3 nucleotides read TGTGCCAGTAGTACAGCCGGGACACCAGTCTGGGCATTAGAGACCGGGGAGCTGTTTTTT.

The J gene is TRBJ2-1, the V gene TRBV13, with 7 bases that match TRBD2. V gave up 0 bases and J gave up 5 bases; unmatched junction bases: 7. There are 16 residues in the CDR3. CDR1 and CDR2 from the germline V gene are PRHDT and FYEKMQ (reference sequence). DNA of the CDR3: TGTGCCAGCAGCTTAGGCTTGCGACTAGCCCACAATGAGCAGTTCTTC. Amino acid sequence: CASSLGLRLAHNEQFF.

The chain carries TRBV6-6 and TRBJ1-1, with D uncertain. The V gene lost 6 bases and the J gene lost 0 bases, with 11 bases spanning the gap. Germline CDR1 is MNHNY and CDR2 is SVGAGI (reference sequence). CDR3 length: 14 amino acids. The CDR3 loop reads CASSQNILNTEAFF. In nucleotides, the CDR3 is TGTGCCAGCAGCCAGAATATACTGAACACTGAAGCTTTCTTT.

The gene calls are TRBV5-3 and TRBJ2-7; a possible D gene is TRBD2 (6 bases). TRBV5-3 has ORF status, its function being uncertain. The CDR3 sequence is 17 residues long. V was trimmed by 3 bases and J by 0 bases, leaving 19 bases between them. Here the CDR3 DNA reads TGTGCCAGAAGCTCGTACAGCTTTGGAGGGAGCTCCTACGAGCAGTACGTC. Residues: CARSSYSFGGSSYEQYV.

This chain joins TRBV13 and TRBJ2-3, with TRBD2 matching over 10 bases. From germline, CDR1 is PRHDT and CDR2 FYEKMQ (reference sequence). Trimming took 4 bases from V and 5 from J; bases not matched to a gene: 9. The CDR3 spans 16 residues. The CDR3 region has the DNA TGTGCCAGCAGCTCCCTAGCGGGAGCGACCGGAGATACGCAGTATTTT. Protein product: CASSSLAGATGDTQYF.

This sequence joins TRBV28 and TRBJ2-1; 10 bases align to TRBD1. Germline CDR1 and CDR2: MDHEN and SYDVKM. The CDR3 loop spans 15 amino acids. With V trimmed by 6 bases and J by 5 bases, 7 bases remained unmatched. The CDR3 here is CASRETGGRDNEQFF. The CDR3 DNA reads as TGTGCCAGCAGAGAGACAGGGGGCAGGGACAATGAGCAGTTCTTC.

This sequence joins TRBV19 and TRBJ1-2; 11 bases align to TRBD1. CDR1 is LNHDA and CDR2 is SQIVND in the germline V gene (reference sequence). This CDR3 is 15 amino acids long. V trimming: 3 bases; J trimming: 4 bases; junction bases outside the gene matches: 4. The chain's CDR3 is CASSIRTGGAYGYTF. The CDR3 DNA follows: TGTGCCAGTAGTATTCGGACAGGGGGCGCCTATGGCTACACCTTC.

The CDR3, as DNA: TGTGCCAGCAGTCCAGCTGGAACAGCGAACACCGGGGAGCTGTTTTTT. Translating it yields CASSPAGTANTGELFF. The chain carries TRBV7-9 and TRBJ2-2; unclear D gene. CDR1 is SEHNR, CDR2 FQNEAQ, per germline (reference sequence). The CDR3 length is 16 residues. Trimming pared 6 bases from V and 0 bases from J, leaving 14 bases between.

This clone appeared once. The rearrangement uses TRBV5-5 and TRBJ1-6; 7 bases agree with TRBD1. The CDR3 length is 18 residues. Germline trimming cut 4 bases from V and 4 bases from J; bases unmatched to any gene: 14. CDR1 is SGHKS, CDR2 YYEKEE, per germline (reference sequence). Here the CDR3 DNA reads TGTGCCAGCAGCCCACGGGACAGATTCGAGGGGTATAATTCACCCCTCCACTTT. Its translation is CASSPRDRFEGYNSPLHF.

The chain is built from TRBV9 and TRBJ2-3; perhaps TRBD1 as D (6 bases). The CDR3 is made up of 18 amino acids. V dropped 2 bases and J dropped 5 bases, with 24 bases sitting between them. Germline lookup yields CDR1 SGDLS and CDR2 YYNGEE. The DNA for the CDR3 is TGTGCCAGCAGCGTCACATTCCTCTCCACAGGGCGGAAAGATACGCAGTATTTT. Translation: CASSVTFLSTGRKDTQYF.

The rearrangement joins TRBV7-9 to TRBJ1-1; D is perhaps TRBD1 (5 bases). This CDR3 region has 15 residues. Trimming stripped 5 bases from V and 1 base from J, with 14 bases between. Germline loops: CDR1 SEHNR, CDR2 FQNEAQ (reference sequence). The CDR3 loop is CASSPIGARNTEAFF. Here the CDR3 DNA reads TGTGCCAGCAGCCCCATAGGGGCGCGGAACACTGAAGCTTTCTTT. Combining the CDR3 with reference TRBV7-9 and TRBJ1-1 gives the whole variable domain DTGVSQNPRHKITKRGQNVTFRCDPISEHNRLYWYRQTLGQGPEFLTYFQNEAQLEKSRLLSDRFSAERPKGSFSTLEIQRTEQGDSAMYLCASSPIGARNTEAFFGQGTRLTVV.

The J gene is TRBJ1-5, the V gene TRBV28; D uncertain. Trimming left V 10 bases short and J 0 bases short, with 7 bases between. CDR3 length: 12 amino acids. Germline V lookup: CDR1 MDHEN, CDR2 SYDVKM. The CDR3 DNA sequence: TGTGCCACCCGGGGTAGCAATCAGCCCCAGCATTTT. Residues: CATRGSNQPQHF.

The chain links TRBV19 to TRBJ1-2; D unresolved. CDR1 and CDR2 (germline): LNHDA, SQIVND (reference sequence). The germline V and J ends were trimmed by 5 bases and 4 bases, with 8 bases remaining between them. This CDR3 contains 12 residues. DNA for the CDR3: TGTGCCAGTAGTTCCCCCCTCTATGGCTACACCTTC. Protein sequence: CASSSPLYGYTF.

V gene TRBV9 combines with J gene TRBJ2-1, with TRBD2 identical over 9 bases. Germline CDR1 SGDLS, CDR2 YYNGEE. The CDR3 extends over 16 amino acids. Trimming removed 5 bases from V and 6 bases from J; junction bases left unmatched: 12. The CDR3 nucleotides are TGTGCCAGCAGTGCTAGCGGGGCCCCCTCTGGCAATGAGCAGTTCTTC. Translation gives CASSASGAPSGNEQFF.

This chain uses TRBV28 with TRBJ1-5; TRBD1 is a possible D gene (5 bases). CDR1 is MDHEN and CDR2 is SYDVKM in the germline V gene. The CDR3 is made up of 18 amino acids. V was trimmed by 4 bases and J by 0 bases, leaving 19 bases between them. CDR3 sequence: CASSSPFGGRGSNQPQHF. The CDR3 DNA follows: TGTGCCAGCAGTTCGCCCTTCGGGGGAAGGGGTAGCAATCAGCCCCAGCATTTT.

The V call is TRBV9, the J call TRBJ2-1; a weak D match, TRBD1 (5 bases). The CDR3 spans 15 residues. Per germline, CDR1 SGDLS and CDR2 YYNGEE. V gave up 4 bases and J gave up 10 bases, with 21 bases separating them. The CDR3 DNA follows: TGTGCCAGCAGCTTAACCCAGACTCGCAGGGAAGAGCAGTTCTTC. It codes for CASSLTQTRREEQFF.

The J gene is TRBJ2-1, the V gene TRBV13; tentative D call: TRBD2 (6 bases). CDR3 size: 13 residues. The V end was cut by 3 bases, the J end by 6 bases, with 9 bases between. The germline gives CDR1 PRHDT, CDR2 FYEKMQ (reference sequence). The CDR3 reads CASSLPGVNEQFF. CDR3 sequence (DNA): TGTGCCAGCAGCTTGCCGGGGGTCAATGAGCAGTTCTTC.

The CDR3, as DNA: TGCAGCGTTGAAGACCCGGTTGGTGCGGGAATAGGCGAGCAGTACTTC. Its protein is CSVEDPVGAGIGEQYF. The chain links TRBV29-1 to TRBJ2-7; TRBD2 is a possible D gene (6 bases). Trimming cost V 0 bases and J 6 bases, with 21 bases left between them. The CDR3 contains 16 residues. Germline assignment: CDR1 SQVTM and CDR2 ANQGSEA.

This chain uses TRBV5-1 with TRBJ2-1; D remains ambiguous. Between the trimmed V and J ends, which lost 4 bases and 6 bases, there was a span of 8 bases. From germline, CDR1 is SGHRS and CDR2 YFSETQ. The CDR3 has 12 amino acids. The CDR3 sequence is CASSLSANEQFF. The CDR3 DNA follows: TGCGCCAGCAGCCTTAGTGCCAATGAGCAGTTCTTC.

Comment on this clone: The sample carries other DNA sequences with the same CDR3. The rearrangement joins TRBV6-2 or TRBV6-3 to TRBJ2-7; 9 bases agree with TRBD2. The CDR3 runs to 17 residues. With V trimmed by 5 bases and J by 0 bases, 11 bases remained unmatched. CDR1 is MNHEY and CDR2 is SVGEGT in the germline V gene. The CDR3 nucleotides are TGTGCCAGCAGTAACCCCGGAGTTAGCGGGAGCTCCTACGAGCAGTACTTC. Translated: CASSNPGVSGSSYEQYF.

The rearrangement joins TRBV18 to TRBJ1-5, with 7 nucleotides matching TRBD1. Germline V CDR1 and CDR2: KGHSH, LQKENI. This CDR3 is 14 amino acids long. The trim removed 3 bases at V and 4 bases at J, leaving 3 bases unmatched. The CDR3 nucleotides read TGTGCCAGCTCACCTAACAGGGGAAATCAGCCCCAGCATTTT. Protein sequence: CASSPNRGNQPQHF.

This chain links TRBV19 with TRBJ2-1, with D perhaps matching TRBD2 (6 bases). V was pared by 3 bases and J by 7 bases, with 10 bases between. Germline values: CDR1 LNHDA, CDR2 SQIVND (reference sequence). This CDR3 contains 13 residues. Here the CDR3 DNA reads TGTGCCAGTAGTATCCAGGAGGGGAATGAGCAGTTCTTC. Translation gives CASSIQEGNEQFF.